The TCR beta chain under discussion was sequenced for a study of blood T cell repertoires in COVID-19. CDR3 length: 15 amino acids. With V trimmed by 3 bases and J by 2 bases, 3 bases remained unmatched. In germline, CDR1 is MDHEN, CDR2 SYDVKM. Generated by immunoSEQ multiplex PCR, the TCRdb table keeps only in-frame clones and is missing some. Counted here are about 120,000 clones, 80% to 90% occurring once; the ten biggest clones make up around 30%. The receptor was derived from a man between 65 and 85 years old with active or convalescent COVID-19. The chain is built from TRBV28 and TRBJ1-5, with TRBD1 identical over 8 bases. The sequenced sample was peripheral blood. CDR3 sequence: CASSFTGGGNQPQHF. The CDR3 region has the DNA TGTGCCAGCAGTTTTACAGGGGGGGGCAATCAGCCCCAGCATTTT.